A selection of T cell receptor beta chains follows, all from one sample in a study of CD8+ T cells in alopecia areata. Clones were read by immunoSEQ multiplex PCR, and TCRdb kept only the in-frame ones, dropping some. The sample has approximately 98,000 clones, 59% seen once. Sequenced sample: CD8+ T cells sorted from blood. Receptors were obtained from a human donor in good health. The CDR3 runs from the conserved cysteine through the conserved F or W. Fields, in order: V gene, J gene, CDR3 protein.

TRBV30,TRBJ1-5,CAWSLPWGDDQPQHF
TRBV7-8,TRBJ1-5,CASSLGQGPQPQHF
TRBV13,TRBJ2-5,CASSFSEEETQYF
TRBV7-9,TRBJ1-1,CASSLGYRGDTEAFF
TRBV2,TRBJ2-3,CASSDLDSTSADTQYF
TRBV4-1,TRBJ2-7,CASSQDGGEQYF
TRBV4-1,TRBJ2-5,CASRGETQYF
TRBV6-5,TRBJ2-5,CASSYSVPRDEETQYF
TRBV28,TRBJ1-2,CASSQTLTGYGYTF
TRBV7-8,TRBJ2-3,CASSLFSTDTQYF
TRBV29-1,TRBJ1-1,CSVKDRGGRTEAFF
TRBV7-9,TRBJ2-5,CASSSSSRNDETQYF
TRBV4-1,TRBJ2-7,CASSQDKTGTGAYEQYF
TRBV29-1,TRBJ1-2,CSVGVDYGYTF
TRBV7-9,TRBJ2-7,CASSLAWPYEQYF
TRBV30,TRBJ2-5,CAWSPQEETQYF